Described below is a single T cell receptor (beta chain) sequence and its context. Its antigen is still unknown. CDR1 MNHEY and CDR2 SVGEGT come from the germline V gene. This CDR3 region has 14 residues. The J segment lost 3 bases and the V segment lost 6 bases, leaving 7 bases of the junction unmatched. This specimen comes from a study of Ad26.COV2.S vaccination and SARS-CoV-2 variants. Study-wide results and limits: Substantial breadth was reported for post-vaccination spike-specific CD8+ and CD4+ T cells.

This sample's treatment: roughly 19 received Ad26.COV2.S at low or high dose, single or two shots; five or six received placebo; per-sample allocation not given. After the first vaccine or placebo injection, samples were drawn on day 63. The method was immunoSEQ multiplex PCR; TCRdb's version includes in-frame clones alone and lacks a portion of them. The table records about 350,000 clones, 80% to 90% of them present only once. Specimen: peripheral blood, collected in a trial of Ad26.COV2.S vaccine versus placebo. V and J are TRBV6-2 or TRBV6-3 and TRBJ2-5; 7 nucleotides line up with TRBD1. The sequence came from a person between 18 and 60 years old who received the Ad26.COV2.S COVID-19 vaccine or a placebo. CDR3 sequence reads: CASSPGQEEETQYF. CDR3 coding DNA: TGTGCCAGCAGCCCAGGACAGGAAGAAGAGACCCAGTACTTC.